This T cell receptor (beta chain) was identified during a study of PD-L1 blockade in urothelial cancer. The CDR3 sequence is 16 residues long. Germline CDR1 reads MDHEN; CDR2 reads SYDVKM. Trimming left V 4 bases short and J 2 bases short, with 18 bases between. Measured with immunoSEQ multiplex PCR; TCRdb has only the in-frame clones, and not every one. The data show about 45,000 clones, roughly four fifths seen once. The time point was: peripheral blood 6 weeks after treatment start. The sample here was PBMCs, taken around atezolizumab (anti-PD-L1) treatment. The gene calls are TRBV28 and TRBJ2-7; D is perhaps TRBD1 (5 bases). This clonotype was sampled from a man in his 60s with urothelial cancer. CDR3 DNA: TGTGCCAGCAGTTCCCCAGGGCGGAAGGGAACCTACGAGCAGTACTTC. Protein sequence: CASSSPGRKGTYEQYF.